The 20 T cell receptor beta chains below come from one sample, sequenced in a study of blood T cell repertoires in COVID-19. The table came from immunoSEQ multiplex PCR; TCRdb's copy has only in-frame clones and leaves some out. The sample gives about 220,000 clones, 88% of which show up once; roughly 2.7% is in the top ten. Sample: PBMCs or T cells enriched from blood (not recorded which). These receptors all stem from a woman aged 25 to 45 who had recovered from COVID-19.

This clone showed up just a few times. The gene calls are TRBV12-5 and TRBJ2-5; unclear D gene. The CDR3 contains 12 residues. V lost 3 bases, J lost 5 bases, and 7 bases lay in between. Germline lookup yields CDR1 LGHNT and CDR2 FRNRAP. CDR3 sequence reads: CASGLLGETQYF. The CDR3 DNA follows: TGTGCTAGTGGTTTACTTGGTGAGACCCAGTACTTC. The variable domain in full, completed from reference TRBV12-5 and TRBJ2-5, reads DARVTQTPRHKVTEMGQEVTMRCQPILGHNTVFWYRQTMMQGLELLAYFRNRAPLDDSGMPKDRFSAEMPDATLATLKIQPSEPRDSAVYFCASGLLGETQYFGPGTRLLVL.

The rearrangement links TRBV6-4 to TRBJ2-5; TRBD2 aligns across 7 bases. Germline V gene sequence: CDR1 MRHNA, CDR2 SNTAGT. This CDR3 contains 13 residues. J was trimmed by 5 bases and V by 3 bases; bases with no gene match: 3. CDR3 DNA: TGTGCCAGCAGTGAGGCAGCGGGGGAGACCCAGTACTTC. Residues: CASSEAAGETQYF.

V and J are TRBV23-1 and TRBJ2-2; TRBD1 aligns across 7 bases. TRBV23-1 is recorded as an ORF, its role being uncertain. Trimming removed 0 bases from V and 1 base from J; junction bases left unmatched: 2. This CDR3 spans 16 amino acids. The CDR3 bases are TGCGCCAGCAGTCAATCAAGGACAGGGAACACCGGGGAGCTGTTTTTT. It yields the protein CASSQSRTGNTGELFF.

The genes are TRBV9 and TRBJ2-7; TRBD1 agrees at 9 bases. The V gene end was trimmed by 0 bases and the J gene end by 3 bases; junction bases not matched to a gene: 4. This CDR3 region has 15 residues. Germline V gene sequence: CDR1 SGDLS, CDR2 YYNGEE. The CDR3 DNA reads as TGTGCCAGCAGCGTAGGAACAGGGGGCGTCTACGAGCAGTACTTC. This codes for CASSVGTGGVYEQYF.

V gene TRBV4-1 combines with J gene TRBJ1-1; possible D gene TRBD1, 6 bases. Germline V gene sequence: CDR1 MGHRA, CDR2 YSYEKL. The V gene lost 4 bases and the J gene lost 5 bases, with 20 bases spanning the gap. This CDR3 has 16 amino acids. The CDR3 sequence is CASSPRTEVRDTEAFF. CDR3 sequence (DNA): TGCGCCAGCAGCCCCCGGACAGAAGTTAGGGATACTGAAGCTTTCTTT.

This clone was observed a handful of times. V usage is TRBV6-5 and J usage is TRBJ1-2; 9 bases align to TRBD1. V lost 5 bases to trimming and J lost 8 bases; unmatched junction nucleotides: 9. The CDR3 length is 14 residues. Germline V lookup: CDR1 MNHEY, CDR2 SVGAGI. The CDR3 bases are TGTGCCAGCAGTATATCCCGACAGGGGGTGGGCTACACCTTC. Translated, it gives CASSISRQGVGYTF.

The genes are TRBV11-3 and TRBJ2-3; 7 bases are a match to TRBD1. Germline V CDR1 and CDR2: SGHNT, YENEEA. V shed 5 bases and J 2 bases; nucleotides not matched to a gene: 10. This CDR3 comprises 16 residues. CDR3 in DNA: TGTGCCAGCAGCCCTAACAGGGGATGGGCCACAGATACGCAGTATTTT. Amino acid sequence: CASSPNRGWATDTQYF.

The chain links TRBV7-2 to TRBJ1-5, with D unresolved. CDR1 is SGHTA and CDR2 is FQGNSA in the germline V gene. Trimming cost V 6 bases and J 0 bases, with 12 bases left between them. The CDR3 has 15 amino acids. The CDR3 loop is CASSYGRYSNQPQHF. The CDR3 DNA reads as TGTGCCAGCAGTTACGGGAGATATAGCAATCAGCCCCAGCATTTT. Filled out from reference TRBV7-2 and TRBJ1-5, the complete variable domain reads GAGVSQSPSNKVTEKGKDVELRCDPISGHTALYWYRQSLGQGLEFLIYFQGNSAPDKSGLPSDRFSAERTGGSVSTLTIQRTQQEDSAVYLCASSYGRYSNQPQHFGDGTRLSIL.

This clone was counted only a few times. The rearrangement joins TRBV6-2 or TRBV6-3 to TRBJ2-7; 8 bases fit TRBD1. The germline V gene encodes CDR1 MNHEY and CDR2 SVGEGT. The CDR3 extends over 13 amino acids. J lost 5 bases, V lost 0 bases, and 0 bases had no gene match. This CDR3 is CASSYSDRDEQYF. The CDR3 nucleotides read TGTGCCAGCAGTTACTCGGACAGGGACGAGCAGTACTTC.

CDR3 nucleotides: TGTGCCAGCAGCCTGGGACAGTCTGGAAACACCATATATTTT. Translation: CASSLGQSGNTIYF. V is TRBV3-1 (or the pseudogene TRBV3-2) and J is TRBJ1-3; 7 bases are shared with TRBD1. This CDR3 has 14 amino acids. Per germline, CDR1 LGHDT and CDR2 YNNKEL (reference sequence). J gave up 1 base and V 4 bases, and 1 base lay outside the gene matches.

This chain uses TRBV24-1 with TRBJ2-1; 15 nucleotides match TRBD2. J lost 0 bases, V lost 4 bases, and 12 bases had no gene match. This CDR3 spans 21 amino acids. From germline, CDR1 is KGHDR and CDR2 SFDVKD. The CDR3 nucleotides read TGTGCCACCAGTGACCGCGGGGGGACTAGCGGGGGGCCAAGCTCCTACAATGAGCAGTTCTTC. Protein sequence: CATSDRGGTSGGPSSYNEQFF.

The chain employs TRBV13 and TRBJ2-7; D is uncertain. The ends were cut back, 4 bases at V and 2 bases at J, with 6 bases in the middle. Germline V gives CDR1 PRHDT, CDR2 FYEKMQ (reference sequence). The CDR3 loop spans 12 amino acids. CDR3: CASSSSPYEQYF. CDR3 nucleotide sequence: TGTGCCAGCAGCTCCTCCCCCTACGAGCAGTACTTC. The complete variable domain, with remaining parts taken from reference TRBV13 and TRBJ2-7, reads AAGVIQSPRHLIKEKRETATLKCYPIPRHDTVYWYQQGPGQDPQFLISFYEKMQSDKGSIPDRFSAQQFSDYHSELNMSSLELGDSALYFCASSSSPYEQYFGPGTRLTVT.

The chain's CDR3 is CASSRQTSGGGTDTQYF. CDR3 DNA sequence: TGTGCCAGCAGCCGCCAAACCAGCGGGGGTGGGACAGATACGCAGTATTTT. The J gene is TRBJ2-3, the V gene TRBV4-2; 8 positions match TRBD2. Germline CDR1 and CDR2: LGHNA and YNFKEQ. The CDR3 extends over 17 amino acids. After removal of 4 bases from V and 3 bases from J, the junction contained 12 bases not matched to a gene.

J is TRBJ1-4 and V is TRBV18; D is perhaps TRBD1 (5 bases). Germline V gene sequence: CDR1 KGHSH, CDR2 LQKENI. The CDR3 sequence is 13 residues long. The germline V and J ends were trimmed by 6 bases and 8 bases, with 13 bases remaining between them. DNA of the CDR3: TGTGCCAGCTCCCTAAGGGGAGGCGAAAAACTGTTTTTT. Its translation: CASSLRGGEKLFF. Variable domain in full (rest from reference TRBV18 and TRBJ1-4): NAGVMQNPRHLVRRRGQEARLRCSPMKGHSHVYWYRQLPEEGLKFMVYLQKENIIDESGMPKERFSAEFPKEGPSILRIQQVVRGDSAAYFCASSLRGGEKLFFGSGTQLSVL.

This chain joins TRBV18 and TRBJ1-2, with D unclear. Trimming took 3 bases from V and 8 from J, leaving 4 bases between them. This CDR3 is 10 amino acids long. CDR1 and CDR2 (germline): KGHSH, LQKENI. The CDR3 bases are TGTGCCAGCTCACCGAGAGGCTACACCTTC. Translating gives CASSPRGYTF.

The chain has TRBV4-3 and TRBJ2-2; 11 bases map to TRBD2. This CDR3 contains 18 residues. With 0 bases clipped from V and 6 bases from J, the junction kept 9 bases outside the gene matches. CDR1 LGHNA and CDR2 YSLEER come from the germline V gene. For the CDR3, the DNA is TGCGCCAGCAGCCAAGAACCGCGGGGACTAGCGGCAGCCGGGGAGCTGTTTTTT. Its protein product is CASSQEPRGLAAAGELFF.

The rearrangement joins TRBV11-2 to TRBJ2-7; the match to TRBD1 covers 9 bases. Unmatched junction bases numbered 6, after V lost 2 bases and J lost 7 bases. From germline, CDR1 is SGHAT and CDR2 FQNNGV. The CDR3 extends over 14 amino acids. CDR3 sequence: CASSLTQGAREQYF. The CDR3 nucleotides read TGTGCCAGCAGCTTAACACAGGGGGCGAGGGAGCAGTACTTC.

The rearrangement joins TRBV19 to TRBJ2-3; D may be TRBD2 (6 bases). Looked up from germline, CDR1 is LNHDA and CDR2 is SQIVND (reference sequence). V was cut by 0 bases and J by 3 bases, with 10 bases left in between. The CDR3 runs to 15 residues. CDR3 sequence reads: CASSIDRGGTDTQYF. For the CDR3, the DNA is TGTGCCAGTAGTATAGATAGGGGAGGAACAGATACGCAGTATTTT.

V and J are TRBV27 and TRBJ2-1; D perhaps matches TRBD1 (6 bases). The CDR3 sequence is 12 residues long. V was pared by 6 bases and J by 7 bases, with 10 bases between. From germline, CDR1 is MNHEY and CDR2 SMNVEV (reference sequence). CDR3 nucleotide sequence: TGTGCCAGCAGAATTCAGGGGAATGAGCAGTTCTTC. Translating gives CASRIQGNEQFF.

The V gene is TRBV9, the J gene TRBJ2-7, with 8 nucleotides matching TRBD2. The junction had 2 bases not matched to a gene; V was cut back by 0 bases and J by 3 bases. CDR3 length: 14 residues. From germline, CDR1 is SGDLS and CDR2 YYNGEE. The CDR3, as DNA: TGTGCCAGCAGCGTAGAAGCGGGGGACTACGAGCAGTACTTC. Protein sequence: CASSVEAGDYEQYF. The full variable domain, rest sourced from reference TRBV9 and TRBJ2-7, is DSGVTQTPKHLITATGQRVTLRCSPRSGDLSVYWYQQSLDQGLQFLIQYYNGEERAKGNILERFSAQQFPDLHSELNLSSLELGDSALYFCASSVEAGDYEQYFGPGTRLTVT.